This entry concerns a single T cell receptor beta chain. From the PCR reads, TCRdb called clonotypes with MiXCR, one entry per CDR3 protein. Of 84,000 or so distinct CDR3 sequences in the sample, roughly half are singletons; the top ten hold about 9.4%. This record belongs to a study of CDR3 diversity in severe acne. V was clipped by 6 bases and J by 7 bases; unmatched bases: 7. There are 13 residues in the CDR3. Germline V gene sequence: CDR1 SQVTM, CDR2 ANQGSEA. This TCR came from a male donor in good health, serving as a control. The sequencing sample was made of blood. This chain uses TRBV29-1 with TRBJ1-5; 9 bases are shared with TRBD1. The CDR3 sequence: CSVRTGEDQPQHF. The CDR3 DNA is TGCAGCGTCAGGACAGGGGAGGACCAGCCCCAGCATTTT.